This T cell receptor (beta chain) was sequenced for a study of shared clonotypes between healthy human individuals. The CDR3 spans 19 residues. Unmatched junction bases numbered 6, after V lost 0 bases and J lost 1 base. The germline V gene has CDR1 SGHAT and CDR2 FQNNGV. The table came from immunoSEQ multiplex PCR; TCRdb's copy has only in-frame clones and leaves some out. The sample includes around 2.5 million clones, approximately 93% of them seen just once. This TCR was sampled from a man between 18 and 29 years old in good health. Some clones in this sample may be carry-over from other donors' samples. The chain couples TRBV11-2 to TRBJ2-3, with 14 bases that match TRBD2. Sequenced input: naive CD4+ T cells from PBMCs. Stated subset: CD45RA+ positively selected. CDR3 coding DNA: TGTGCCAGCAGCTTAGATGGGACTAGCGGGAGAGTTGGCACAGATACGCAGTATTTT. It encodes CASSLDGTSGRVGTDTQYF.